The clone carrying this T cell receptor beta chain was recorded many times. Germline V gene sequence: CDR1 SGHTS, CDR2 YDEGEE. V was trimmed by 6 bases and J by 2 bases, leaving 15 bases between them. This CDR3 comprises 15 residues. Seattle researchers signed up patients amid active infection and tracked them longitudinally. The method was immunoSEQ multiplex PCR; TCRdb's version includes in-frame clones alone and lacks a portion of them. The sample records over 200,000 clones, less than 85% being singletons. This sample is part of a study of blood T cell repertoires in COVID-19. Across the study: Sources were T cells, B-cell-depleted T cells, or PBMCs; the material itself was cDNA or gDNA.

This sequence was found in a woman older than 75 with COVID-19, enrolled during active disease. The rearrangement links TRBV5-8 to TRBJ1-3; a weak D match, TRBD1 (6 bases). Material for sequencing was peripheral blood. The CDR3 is CASTFQGSAGNTIYF. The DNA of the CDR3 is TGTGCCAGCACCTTTCAGGGGTCGGCTGGAAACACCATATATTTT.